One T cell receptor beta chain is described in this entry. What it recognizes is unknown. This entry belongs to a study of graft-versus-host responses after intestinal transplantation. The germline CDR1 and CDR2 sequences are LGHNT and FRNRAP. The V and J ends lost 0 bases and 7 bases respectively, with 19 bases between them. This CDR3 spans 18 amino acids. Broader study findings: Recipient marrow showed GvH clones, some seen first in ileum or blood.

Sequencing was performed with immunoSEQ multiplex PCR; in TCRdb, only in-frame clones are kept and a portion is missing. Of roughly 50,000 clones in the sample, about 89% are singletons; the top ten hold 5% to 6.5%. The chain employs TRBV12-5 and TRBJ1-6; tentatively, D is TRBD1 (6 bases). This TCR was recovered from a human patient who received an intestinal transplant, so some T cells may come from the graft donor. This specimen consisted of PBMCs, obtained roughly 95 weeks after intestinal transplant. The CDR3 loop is CASGLVLGGRVKNSPLHF. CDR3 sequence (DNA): TGTGCTAGTGGTTTGGTACTCGGGGGGCGCGTGAAAAATTCACCCCTCCACTTT.